Listed below are T cell receptor beta chains from one sample, sequenced in a study of CD8+ T cells in alopecia areata. The table came from immunoSEQ multiplex PCR; TCRdb's copy has only in-frame clones and leaves some out. Among about 120,000 clones listed, less than 45% were seen once. The specimen sequenced was CD4+ T cells sorted from blood. These TCRs come from a human donor with alopecia areata. The CDR3 runs from the conserved cysteine through the conserved F or W. D genes are given only for firm matches. Rows may omit the clone size; those that give it use once, few, many or a size class.

TRBV29-1	TRBJ2-5	NA	TRBD1	TGCAGCGTTCTAATGACAGGGGACCAAGAGACCCAGTACTTC	CSVLMTGDQETQYF
TRBV7-9	TRBJ2-6	few	NA	TGTGCCAGCAGCTTAAGTGTCGTGGTAAGGGACTCTGGGGCCAACGTCCTGACTTTC	CASSLSVVVRDSGANVLTF
TRBV30	TRBJ2-1	NA	TRBD2	TGTGCCAGGAGTGCGTCTAGCGGGTTGAATGAGCAGTTCTTC	CARSASSGLNEQFF
TRBV7-3	TRBJ1-1	NA	TRBD1	TGTGCCAGCAGCTTGGGACAGCTGAACACTGAAGCTTTCTTT	CASSLGQLNTEAFF
TRBV18	TRBJ2-1	many	TRBD2	TGTGCCAGCTCCTCGCAGCGGGAGCGATCAGACAATGAGCAGTTCTTC	CASSSQRERSDNEQFF
TRBV28	TRBJ1-1	NA	NA	TGTGCCAGCAGTTTAGGTCACACTGAAGCTTTCTTT	CASSLGHTEAFF
TRBV19	TRBJ2-1	few	NA	TGTGCCAGTAGTATTGGCGGGCCCTGGGGGAATGAGCAGTTCTTC	CASSIGGPWGNEQFF
TRBV28	TRBJ2-5	few	NA	TGTGCCAGCAGTTTAGTCGACAACCAAGAGACCCAGTACTTC	CASSLVDNQETQYF
TRBV29-1	TRBJ2-7	few	NA	TGCAGCGTTGAAGATCTCCACGAGCAGTACTTC	CSVEDLHEQYF
TRBV7-8	TRBJ1-6	NA	TRBD1	TGTGCCAGCAGCCGAGGACAGGGGGACTCACCCCTCCACTTT	CASSRGQGDSPLHF
TRBV5-1	TRBJ2-3	NA	NA	TGCGCCAGCAGCCCGGGACGACCCGCAGATACGCAGTATTTT	CASSPGRPADTQYF
TRBV29-1	TRBJ2-5	NA	TRBD1	TGCAGCGGCGCCTTGGGACAGAGACAAGAGACCCAGTACTTC	CSGALGQRQETQYF
TRBV7-8	TRBJ2-7	NA	TRBD2	TGTGCCAGCAGCCCCGATATTGCGGGAGCGGACGAGCAGTACTTC	CASSPDIAGADEQYF
TRBV5-6	TRBJ2-5	NA	TRBD2	TGTGCCAGCAGCAGAGCTGAGGGCCTAGCGGGAGTTCAAACCCAGTACTTC	CASSRAEGLAGVQTQYF
TRBV5-1	TRBJ2-3	NA	NA	TGCGCCAGCAGCTTGACTAGCTGGACCGATACGCAGTATTTT	CASSLTSWTDTQYF
TRBV18	TRBJ2-2	few	TRBD2	TGTGCCAGCTCACCAAGCCAGCGGGGGGTGACGAACACCGGGGAGCTGTTTTTT	CASSPSQRGVTNTGELFF
TRBV5-1	TRBJ2-5	NA	NA	TGCGCCAGCAGCTTGGACGGACGAGTCCAAGAGACCCAGTACTTC	CASSLDGRVQETQYF
TRBV18	TRBJ2-3	few	TRBD1	TGTGCCAGCTCACCACAGGGACAGGGGTTTCCAGATACGCAGTATTTT	CASSPQGQGFPDTQYF
TRBV29-1	TRBJ2-6	few	NA	TGCAGCGTTGAGCCATTAAGTGGCTCTGGGGCCAACGTCCTGACTTTC	CSVEPLSGSGANVLTF
TRBV5-1	TRBJ1-1	NA	TRBD1	TGCGCCAGCAGCTCCGGACAGGTGGTGACTGAAGCTTTCTTT	CASSSGQVVTEAFF
TRBV7-2	TRBJ2-5	once	NA	TGTGCCAGCAGCCCCTTACTCGAGACCCAGTACTTC	CASSPLLETQYF
TRBV7-2	TRBJ1-3	few	NA	TGTGCCAGCAGCACCTCCCGGAACACCATATATTTT	CASSTSRNTIYF
TRBV5-1	TRBJ2-3	few	NA	TGCGCCAGCAGGGCTAAAAGTGGAGATACGCAGTATTTT	CASRAKSGDTQYF
TRBV20-1	TRBJ1-1	NA	NA	TGCAGTGCTTGGGGGCGGAATGAAGCTTTCTTT	CSAWGRNEAFF
TRBV23-1	TRBJ2-3	NA	NA	TGCGCCAGCAGTCAACCGATGACTCTGGATACGCAGTATTTT	CASSQPMTLDTQYF
TRBV4-3	TRBJ1-1	once	NA	TGCGCCAGCAACCAAGGAGCGACAGCGGACACTGAAGCTTTCTTT	CASNQGATADTEAFF
TRBV7-2	TRBJ2-3	few	TRBD1	TGTGCCAGCAGCTCGTCCCCAGGACAGGGTGGGATGGTTACGCAGTATTTT	CASSSSPGQGGMVTQYF
TRBV5-1	TRBJ1-2	few	NA	TGCGCCAGCAGCTTGGAGCCAGGGCATGGCTACACCTTC	CASSLEPGHGYTF
TRBV15	TRBJ1-2	few	TRBD1	TGTGCCACCAGCAGAGTCGGGACAGGGACCTACACCTTC	CATSRVGTGTYTF
TRBV25-1	TRBJ2-7	once	NA	TGTGCCAGCAGTCAGCGATACGAGCAGTACTTC	CASSQRYEQYF
TRBV5-4	TRBJ2-1	few	NA	TGTGCCAGCAGCTTGGCCCCGAACTCCTACAATGAGCAGTTCTTC	CASSLAPNSYNEQFF
TRBV7-9	TRBJ2-2	NA	NA	TGTGCCAGCAGCTTAGTATCCCAGGGGAACACCGGGGAGCTGTTTTTT	CASSLVSQGNTGELFF
TRBV5-6	TRBJ2-5	NA	NA	TGTGCCAGCAGCCAGACAGCGGTCCAAGAGACCCAGTACTTC	CASSQTAVQETQYF
TRBV9	TRBJ2-6	NA	NA	TGTGCCAGCAGCGGACAGGAGTCTGGGGCCAACGTCCTGACTTTC	CASSGQESGANVLTF
TRBV7-9	TRBJ2-5	NA	NA	TGTGCCAGCAGCCTACAAGAGACCCAGTACTTC	CASSLQETQYF
TRBV29-1	TRBJ1-5	NA	NA	TGCAGCGTTGCTGGGTCAAATAGCAATCAGCCCCAGCATTTT	CSVAGSNSNQPQHF
TRBV29-1	TRBJ1-5	NA	NA	TGCAGCGTTGGGGAAAGAGATCAGCCCCAGCATTTT	CSVGERDQPQHF
TRBV27	TRBJ2-5	NA	NA	TGTGCCAGCAGTCAAGCGGGACAGCCCTGGGAGACCCAGTACTTC	CASSQAGQPWETQYF
TRBV29-1	TRBJ1-1	once	NA	TGCAGCGTTGAGACGGCGGCAGGGACTGAAGCTTTCTTT	CSVETAAGTEAFF
TRBV7-3	TRBJ2-3	NA	NA	TGTGCCAGCAGCATGCATGGGGATACGCAGTATTTT	CASSMHGDTQYF
TRBV30	TRBJ1-4	NA	NA	TGTGCCCGGAGGATGTTTCCTAATGAAAAACTGTTTTTT	CARRMFPNEKLFF
TRBV5-1	TRBJ2-2	few	NA	TGCGCCAGCAGCTTGGGCCCCACCAGGGGGGAGCTGTTTTTT	CASSLGPTRGELFF
TRBV28	TRBJ2-1	few	NA	TGTGCCAGCAGTTTTGGCAGCTACAATGAGCAGTTCTTC	CASSFGSYNEQFF
TRBV7-2	TRBJ1-4	few	NA	TGTGCCAGCAGCTCAGATTGGGGGGAAAAACTGTTTTTT	CASSSDWGEKLFF
TRBV7-2	TRBJ2-3	NA	NA	TGTGCCAGCAGCTTAGCAGGGGTGGGGGTCACAGATACGCAGTATTTT	CASSLAGVGVTDTQYF
TRBV7-9	TRBJ1-2	few	NA	TGTGCCAGCAGCCCAGGGGCTCGAGGGGGCTACACCTTC	CASSPGARGGYTF
TRBV29-1	TRBJ1-1	NA	NA	TGCAGCGCGGAGGATTACGCTGGCACTGAAGCTTTCTTT	CSAEDYAGTEAFF
TRBV15	TRBJ2-5	NA	TRBD1	TGTGCCACCAGCAGACCCGGAGGACAGGGATCCTTGGGGCAGTACTTC	CATSRPGGQGSLGQYF